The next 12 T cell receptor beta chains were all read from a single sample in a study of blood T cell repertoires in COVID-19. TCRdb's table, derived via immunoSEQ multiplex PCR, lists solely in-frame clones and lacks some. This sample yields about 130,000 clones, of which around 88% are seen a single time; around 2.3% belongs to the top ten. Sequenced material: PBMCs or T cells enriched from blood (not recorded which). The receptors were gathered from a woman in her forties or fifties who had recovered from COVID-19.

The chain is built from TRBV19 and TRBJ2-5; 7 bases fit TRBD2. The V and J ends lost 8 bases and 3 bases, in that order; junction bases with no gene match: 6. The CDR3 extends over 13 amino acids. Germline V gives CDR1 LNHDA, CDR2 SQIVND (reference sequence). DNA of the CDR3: TGTGCCAGTCAGGAACGGGGGGAAGAGACCCAGTACTTC. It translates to CASQERGEETQYF.

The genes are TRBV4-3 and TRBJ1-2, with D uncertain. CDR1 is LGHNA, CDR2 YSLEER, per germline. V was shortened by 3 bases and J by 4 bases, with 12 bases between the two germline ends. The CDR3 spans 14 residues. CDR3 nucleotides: TGCGCCAGCAGCCATTTGGGGAGCGGCTATGGCTACACCTTC. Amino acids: CASSHLGSGYGYTF.

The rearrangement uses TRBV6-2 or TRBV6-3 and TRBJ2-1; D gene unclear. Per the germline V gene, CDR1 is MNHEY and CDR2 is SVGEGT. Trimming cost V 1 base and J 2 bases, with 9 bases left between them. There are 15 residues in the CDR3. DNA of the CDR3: TGTGCCAGCAGTTACTATGGGCTCCCCTACAATGAGCAGTTCTTC. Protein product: CASSYYGLPYNEQFF.

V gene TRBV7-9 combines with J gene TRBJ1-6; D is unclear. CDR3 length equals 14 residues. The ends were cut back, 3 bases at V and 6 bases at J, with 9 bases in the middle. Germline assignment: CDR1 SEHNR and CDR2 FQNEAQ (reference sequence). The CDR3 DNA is TGTGCCAGCAGCTTCTCTCTAGGTAATTCACCCCTCCACTTT. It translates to CASSFSLGNSPLHF.

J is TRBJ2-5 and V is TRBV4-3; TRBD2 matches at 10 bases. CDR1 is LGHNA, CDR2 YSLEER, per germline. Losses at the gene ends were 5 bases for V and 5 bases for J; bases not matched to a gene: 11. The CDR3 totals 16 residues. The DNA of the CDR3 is TGCGCCAGCAGCTTGGGGGCTAGCGGGGGTTCGGAGACCCAGTACTTC. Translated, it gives CASSLGASGGSETQYF.

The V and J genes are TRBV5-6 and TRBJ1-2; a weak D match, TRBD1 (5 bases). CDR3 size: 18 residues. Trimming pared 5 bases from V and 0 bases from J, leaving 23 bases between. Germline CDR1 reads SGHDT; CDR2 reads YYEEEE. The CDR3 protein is CASRTPGAGGNANYGYTF. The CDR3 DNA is TGTGCCAGCAGAACCCCGGGCGCCGGGGGGAACGCTAACTATGGCTACACCTTC.

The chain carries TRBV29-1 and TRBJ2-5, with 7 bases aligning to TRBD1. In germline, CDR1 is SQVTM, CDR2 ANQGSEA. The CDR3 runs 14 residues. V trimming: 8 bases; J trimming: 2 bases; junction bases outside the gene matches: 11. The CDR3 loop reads CSILRDSTQETQYF. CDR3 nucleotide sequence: TGCAGCATCCTCCGGGACAGCACACAAGAGACCCAGTACTTC.

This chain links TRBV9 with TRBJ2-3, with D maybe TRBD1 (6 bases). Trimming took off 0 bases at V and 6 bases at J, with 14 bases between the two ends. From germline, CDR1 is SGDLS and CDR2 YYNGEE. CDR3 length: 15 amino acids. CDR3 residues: CASSVAQGRPDTQYF. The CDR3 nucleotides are TGTGCCAGCAGCGTAGCCCAGGGGCGACCGGATACGCAGTATTTT.

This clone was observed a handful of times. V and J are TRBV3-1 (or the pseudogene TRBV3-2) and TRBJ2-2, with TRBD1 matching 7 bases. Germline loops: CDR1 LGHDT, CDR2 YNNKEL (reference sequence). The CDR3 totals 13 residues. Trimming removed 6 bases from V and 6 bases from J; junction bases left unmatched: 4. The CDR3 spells CASRNRGSGELFF. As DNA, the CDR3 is TGTGCCAGCAGGAACAGGGGTTCCGGGGAGCTGTTTTTT.

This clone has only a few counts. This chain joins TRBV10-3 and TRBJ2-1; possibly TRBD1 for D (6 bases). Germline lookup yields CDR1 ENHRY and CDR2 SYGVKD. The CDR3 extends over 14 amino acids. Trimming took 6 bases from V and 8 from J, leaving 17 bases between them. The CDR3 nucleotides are TGTGCCATCAGCGAACAAGGGGGTCCGGATGAGCAGTTCTTC. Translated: CAISEQGGPDEQFF.

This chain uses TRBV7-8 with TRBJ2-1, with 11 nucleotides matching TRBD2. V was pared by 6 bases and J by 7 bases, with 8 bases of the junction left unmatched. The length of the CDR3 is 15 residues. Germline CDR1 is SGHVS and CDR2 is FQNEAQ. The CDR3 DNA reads TGTGCCAGCAGATCTAGCGGGGGGAGTGGTAATGAGCAGTTCTTC. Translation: CASRSSGGSGNEQFF.

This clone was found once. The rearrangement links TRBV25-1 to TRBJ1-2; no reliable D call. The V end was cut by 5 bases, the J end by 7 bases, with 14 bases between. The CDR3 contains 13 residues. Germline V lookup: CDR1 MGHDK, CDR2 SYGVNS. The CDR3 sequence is CASSLGGSGGYTF. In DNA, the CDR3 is TGTGCCAGCAGTTTGGGAGGGTCTGGTGGCTACACCTTC.